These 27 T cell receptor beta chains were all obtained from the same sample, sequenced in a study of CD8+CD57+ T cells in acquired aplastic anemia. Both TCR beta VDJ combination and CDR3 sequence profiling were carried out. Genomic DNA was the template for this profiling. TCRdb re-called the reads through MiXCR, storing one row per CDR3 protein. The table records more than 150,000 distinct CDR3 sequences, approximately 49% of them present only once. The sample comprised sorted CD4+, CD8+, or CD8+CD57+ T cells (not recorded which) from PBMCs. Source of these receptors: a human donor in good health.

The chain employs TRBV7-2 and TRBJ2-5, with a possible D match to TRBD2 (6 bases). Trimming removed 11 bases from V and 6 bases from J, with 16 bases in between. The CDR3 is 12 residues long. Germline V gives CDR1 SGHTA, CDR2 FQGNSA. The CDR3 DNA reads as TGTGCCGGCAACTCGCGGGGAAAGACCCAGTACTTC. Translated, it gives CAGNSRGKTQYF.

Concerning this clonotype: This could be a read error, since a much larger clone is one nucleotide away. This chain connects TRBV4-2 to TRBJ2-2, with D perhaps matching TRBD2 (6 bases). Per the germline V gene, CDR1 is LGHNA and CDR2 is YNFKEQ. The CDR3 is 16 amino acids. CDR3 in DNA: TGTGCCGGCAGCCGAAACCGGGACTCCTACACCGGGGAGCTGTTTTTT. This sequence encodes CAGSRNRDSYTGELFF.

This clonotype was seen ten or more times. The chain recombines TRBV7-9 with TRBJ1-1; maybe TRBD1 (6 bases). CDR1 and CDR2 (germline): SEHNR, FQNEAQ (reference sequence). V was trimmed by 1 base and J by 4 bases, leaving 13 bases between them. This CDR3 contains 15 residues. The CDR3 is CASSLGGGASTEAFF. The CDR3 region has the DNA TGTGCCAGCAGCTTAGGAGGGGGGGCCAGCACTGAAGCTTTCTTT.

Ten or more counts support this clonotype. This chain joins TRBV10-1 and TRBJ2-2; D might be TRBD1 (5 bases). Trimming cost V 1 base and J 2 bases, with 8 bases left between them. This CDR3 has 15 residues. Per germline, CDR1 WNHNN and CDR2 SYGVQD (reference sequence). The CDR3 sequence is CASSELTENTGELFF. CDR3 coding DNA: TGCGCCAGCAGTGAGTTGACAGAAAACACCGGGGAGCTGTTTTTT.

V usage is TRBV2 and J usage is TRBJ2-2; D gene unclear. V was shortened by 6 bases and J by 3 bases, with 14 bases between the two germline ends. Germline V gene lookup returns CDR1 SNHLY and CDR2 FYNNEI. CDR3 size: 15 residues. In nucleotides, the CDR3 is TGTGCCAGCAGCCCTGACAATCGGGACACCGGGGAGCTGTTTTTT. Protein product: CASSPDNRDTGELFF.

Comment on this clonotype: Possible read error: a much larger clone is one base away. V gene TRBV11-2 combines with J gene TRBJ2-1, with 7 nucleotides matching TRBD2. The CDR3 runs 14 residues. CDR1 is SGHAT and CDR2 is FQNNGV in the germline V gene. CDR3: CASSPASGYNKQFF. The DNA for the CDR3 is TGTGCCAGCAGCCCCGCTAGCGGTTACAATAAGCAGTTCTTC. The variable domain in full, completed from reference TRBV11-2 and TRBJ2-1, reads EAGVAQSPRYKIIEKRQSVAFWCNPISGHATLYWYQQILGQGPKLLIQFQNNGVVDDSQLPKDRFSAERLKGVDSTLKIQPAKLEDSAVYLCASSPASGYNKQFFGPGTRLTVL.

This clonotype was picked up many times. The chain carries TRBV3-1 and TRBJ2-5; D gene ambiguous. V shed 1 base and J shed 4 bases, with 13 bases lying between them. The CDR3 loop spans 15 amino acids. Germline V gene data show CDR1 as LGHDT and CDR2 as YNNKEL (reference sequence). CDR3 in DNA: TGTGCCAGCAGCCAAGTCCCACCGAAGAGAGAGACCCAGTACTTC. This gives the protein CASSQVPPKRETQYF.

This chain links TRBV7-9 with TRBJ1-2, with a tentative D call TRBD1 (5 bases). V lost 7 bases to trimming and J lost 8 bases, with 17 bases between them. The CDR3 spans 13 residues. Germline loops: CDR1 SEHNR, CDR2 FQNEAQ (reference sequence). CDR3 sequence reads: CASTVGGSEGYTF. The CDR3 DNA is TGTGCCAGCACCGTCGGGGGATCTGAAGGCTACACCTTC. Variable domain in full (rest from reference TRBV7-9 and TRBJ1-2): DTGVSQNPRHKITKRGQNVTFRCDPISEHNRLYWYRQTLGQGPEFLTYFQNEAQLEKSRLLSDRFSAERPKGSFSTLEIQRTEQGDSAMYLCASTVGGSEGYTFGSGTRLTVV.

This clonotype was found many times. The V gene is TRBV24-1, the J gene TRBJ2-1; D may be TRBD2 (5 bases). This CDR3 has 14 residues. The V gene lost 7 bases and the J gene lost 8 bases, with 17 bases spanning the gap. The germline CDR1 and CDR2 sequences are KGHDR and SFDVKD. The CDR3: CATRDPRGEDEQFF. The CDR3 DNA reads TGTGCCACCAGAGACCCCCGGGGAGAGGATGAGCAGTTCTTC.

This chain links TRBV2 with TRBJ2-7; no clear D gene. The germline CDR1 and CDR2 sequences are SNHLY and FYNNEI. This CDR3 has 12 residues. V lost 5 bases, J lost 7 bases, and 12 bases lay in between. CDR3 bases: TGTGCCAGCAGTCTCCAACCACCTGAGCAGTACTTC. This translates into CASSLQPPEQYF.

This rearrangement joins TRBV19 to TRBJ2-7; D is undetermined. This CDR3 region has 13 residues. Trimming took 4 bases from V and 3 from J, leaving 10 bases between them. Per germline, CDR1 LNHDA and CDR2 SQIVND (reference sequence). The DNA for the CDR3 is TGTGCCAGTAGTACTGGTCTCGGCTACGAGCAGTACTTC. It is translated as CASSTGLGYEQYF.

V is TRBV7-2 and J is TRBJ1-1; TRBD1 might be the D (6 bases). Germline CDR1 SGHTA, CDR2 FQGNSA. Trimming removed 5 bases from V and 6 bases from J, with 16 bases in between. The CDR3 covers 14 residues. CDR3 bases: TGTGCCAGCAGCCGGGGGGGCAAAAGCGCTGAAGCTTTCTTT. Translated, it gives CASSRGGKSAEAFF.

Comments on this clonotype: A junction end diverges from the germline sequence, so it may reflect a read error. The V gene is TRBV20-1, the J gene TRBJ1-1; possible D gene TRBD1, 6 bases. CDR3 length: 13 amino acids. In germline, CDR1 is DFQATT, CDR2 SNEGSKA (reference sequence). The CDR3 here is CSASVTGNPEAFF. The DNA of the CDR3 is TGCAGTGCTAGTGTTACAGGGAACCCTGAAGCTTTCTTT.

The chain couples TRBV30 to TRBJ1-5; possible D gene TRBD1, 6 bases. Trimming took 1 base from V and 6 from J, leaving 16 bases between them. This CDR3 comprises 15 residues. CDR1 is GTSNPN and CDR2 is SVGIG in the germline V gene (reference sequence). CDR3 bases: TGTGCCTGGAGTGGCCGGGACAAGGGAGGTCAGCCCCAGCATTTT. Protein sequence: CAWSGRDKGGQPQHF. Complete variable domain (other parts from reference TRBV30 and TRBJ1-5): SQTIHQWPATLVQPVGSPLSLECTVEGTSNPNLYWYRQAAGRGLQLLFYSVGIGQISSEVPQNLSASRPQDRQFILSSKKLLLSDSGFYLCAWSGRDKGGQPQHFGDGTRLSIL.

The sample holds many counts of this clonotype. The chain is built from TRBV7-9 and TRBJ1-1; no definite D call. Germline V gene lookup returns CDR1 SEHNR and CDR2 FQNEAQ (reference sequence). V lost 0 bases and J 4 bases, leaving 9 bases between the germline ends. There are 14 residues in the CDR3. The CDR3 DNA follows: TGTGCCAGCAGCTTAGCGCCGGGAACCACTGAAGCTTTCTTT. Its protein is CASSLAPGTTEAFF.

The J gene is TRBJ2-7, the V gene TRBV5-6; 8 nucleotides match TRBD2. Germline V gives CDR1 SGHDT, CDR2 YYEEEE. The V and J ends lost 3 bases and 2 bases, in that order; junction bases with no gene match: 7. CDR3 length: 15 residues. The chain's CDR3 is CASSYSGRGAYEQYF. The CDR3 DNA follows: TGTGCCAGCAGCTACAGCGGGAGAGGCGCCTACGAGCAGTACTTC.

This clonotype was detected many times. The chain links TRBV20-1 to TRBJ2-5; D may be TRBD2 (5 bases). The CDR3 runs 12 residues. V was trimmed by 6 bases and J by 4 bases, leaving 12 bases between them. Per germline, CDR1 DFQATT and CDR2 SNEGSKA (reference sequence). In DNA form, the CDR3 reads TGCAGTGCCCCACTAGGGTCAGAGACCCAGTACTTC. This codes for CSAPLGSETQYF.

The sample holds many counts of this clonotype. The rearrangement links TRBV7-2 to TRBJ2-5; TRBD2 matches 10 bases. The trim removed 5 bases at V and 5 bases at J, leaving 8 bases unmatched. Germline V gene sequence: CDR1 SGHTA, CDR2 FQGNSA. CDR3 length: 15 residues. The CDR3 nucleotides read TGTGCCAGCAGCCCCAGCGGGAGGGCCGGCGAGACCCAGTACTTC. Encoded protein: CASSPSGRAGETQYF.

CDR3 nucleotide sequence: TGCGCCAGCAGCTCTACAGGGACTGAGCAGTTCTTC. This encodes CASSSTGTEQFF. This chain connects TRBV5-1 to TRBJ2-1; tentatively, D is TRBD1 (6 bases). V lost 3 bases and J 9 bases, leaving 10 bases between the germline ends. CDR3 length: 12 residues. The germline gives CDR1 SGHRS, CDR2 YFSETQ.

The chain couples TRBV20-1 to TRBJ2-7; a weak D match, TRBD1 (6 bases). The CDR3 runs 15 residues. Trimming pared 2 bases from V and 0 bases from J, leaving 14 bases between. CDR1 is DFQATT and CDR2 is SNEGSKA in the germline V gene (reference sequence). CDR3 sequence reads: CSARLSRGGSYEQYF. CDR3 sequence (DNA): TGCAGTGCTAGACTTAGCCGAGGGGGCTCCTACGAGCAGTACTTC.

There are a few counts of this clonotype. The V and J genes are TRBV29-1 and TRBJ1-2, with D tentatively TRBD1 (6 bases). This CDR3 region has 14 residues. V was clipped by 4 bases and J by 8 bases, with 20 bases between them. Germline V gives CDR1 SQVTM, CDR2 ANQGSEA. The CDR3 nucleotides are TGCAGCGTTGTAGAGGGGGAGATGATGGCAGGCTACACCTTC. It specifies CSVVEGEMMAGYTF.

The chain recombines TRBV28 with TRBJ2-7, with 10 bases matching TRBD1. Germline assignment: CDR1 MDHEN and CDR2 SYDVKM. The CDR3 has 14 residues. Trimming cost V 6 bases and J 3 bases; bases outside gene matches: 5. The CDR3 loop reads CASSRQGADYEQYF. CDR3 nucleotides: TGTGCCAGCAGCCGACAGGGGGCGGACTACGAGCAGTACTTC. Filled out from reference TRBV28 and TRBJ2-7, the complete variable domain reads DVKVTQSSRYLVKRTGEKVFLECVQDMDHENMFWYRQDPGLGLRLIYFSYDVKMKEKGDIPEGYSVSREKKERFSLILESASTNQTSMYLCASSRQGADYEQYFGPGTRLTVT.

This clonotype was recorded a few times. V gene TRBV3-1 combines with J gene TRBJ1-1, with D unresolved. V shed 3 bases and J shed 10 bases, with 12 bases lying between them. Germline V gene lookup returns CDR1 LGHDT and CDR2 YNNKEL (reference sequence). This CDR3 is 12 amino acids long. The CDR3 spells CASSHARGGAFF. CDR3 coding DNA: TGTGCCAGCAGCCATGCCCGCGGAGGAGCTTTCTTT.

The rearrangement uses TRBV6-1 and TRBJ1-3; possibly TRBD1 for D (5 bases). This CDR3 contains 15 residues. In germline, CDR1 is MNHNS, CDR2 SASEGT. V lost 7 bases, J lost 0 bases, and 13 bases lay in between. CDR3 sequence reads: CASILQALSGNTIYF. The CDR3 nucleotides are TGTGCCAGCATTCTACAGGCCCTCTCTGGAAACACCATATATTTT.

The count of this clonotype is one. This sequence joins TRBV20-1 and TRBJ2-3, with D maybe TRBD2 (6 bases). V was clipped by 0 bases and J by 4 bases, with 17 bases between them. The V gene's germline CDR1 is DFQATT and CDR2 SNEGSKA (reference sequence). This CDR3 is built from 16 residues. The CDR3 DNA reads TGCAGTGCTAGAGAAAGGAGGCGGGATCTGGCAGATACGCAGTATTTT. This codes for CSARERRRDLADTQYF.

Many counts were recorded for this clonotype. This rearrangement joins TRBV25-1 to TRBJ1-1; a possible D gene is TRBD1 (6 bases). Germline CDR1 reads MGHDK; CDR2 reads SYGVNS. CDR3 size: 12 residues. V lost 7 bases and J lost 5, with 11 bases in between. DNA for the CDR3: TGTGCCAGCACCAGGGGTGAGACTGAAGCTTTCTTT. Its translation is CASTRGETEAFF.

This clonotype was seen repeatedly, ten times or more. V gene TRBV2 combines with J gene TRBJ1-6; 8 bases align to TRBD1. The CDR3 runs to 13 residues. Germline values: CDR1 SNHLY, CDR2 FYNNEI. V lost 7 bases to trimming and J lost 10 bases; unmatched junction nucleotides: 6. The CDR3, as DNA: TGTGCCAGCATAGGACAGGGAGTCTCACCCCTCCACTTT. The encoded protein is CASIGQGVSPLHF.